The 4 T cell receptor beta chains below all came from one sample that was sequenced in a study of T-cell memory formation after mild COVID-19. TCRdb re-called the 5' RACE reads through MiXCR, storing one row per CDR3 protein. The sample includes under 300,000 distinct CDR3 sequences, about a sixth of them seen just once. The specimen sequenced was PBMCs or a T cell subset sorted from them (not recorded which). All receptors come from a man younger than 30 who had mild COVID-19 (a few samples of this study predate the infection). Cell type and time point are not known.

V gene TRBV20-1 combines with J gene TRBJ2-5; no reliable D call. V lost 6 bases, J lost 2 bases, and 13 bases lay in between. From germline, CDR1 is DFQATT and CDR2 SNEGSKA (reference sequence). The CDR3 extends over 13 amino acids. CDR3 nucleotides: TGCAGTGCCCTACCGGGCGCGCAAGAGACCCAGTACTTC. Translating gives CSALPGAQETQYF.

This clonotype was recorded at least ten times. The chain recombines TRBV28 with TRBJ1-1; D possibly corresponds to TRBD1 (5 bases). V was pared by 3 bases and J by 7 bases, with 9 bases between. Germline CDR1 reads MDHEN; CDR2 reads SYDVKM. This CDR3 is 12 amino acids long. The CDR3 sequence: CASSFRGSEAFF. The CDR3, as DNA: TGTGCCAGCAGTTTTCGGGGGAGTGAAGCTTTCTTT.

This clonotype turned up a few times. V usage is TRBV29-1 and J usage is TRBJ2-3; 8 bases are a match to TRBD1. Germline values: CDR1 SQVTM, CDR2 ANQGSEA. V shed 7 bases, J shed 1 base, and the junction held 13 bases outside the gene matches. This CDR3 has 16 residues. CDR3 loop: CSADGSRGRGTDTQYF. CDR3 DNA: TGCAGCGCGGATGGAAGCAGGGGGCGCGGCACAGATACGCAGTATTTT.

This chain's CDR3 is CASSEGGQAYEQYV. The CDR3 DNA reads TGTGCCAGCAGTGAGGGGGGACAGGCCTACGAGCAGTACGTC. The chain uses TRBV28 and TRBJ2-7; 8 bases line up with TRBD1. V was clipped by 5 bases and J by 2 bases; unmatched bases: 5. This CDR3 region has 14 residues. CDR1 is MDHEN, CDR2 SYDVKM, per germline.